What follows are 3 T cell receptor beta chains derived from one specimen sequenced in a study of T cells in Graves' hyperthyroidism and ophthalmopathy. Researchers took RNA transcripts and amplified the TCR beta CDR3 regions from them. First-round RT-PCR with HTBI primers amplified the TCR CDR3 region. In TCRdb, the multiplex PCR reads were re-called with MiXCR into one record per CDR3 protein. The sample gives some 510,000 distinct CDR3 sequences, 20% of which show up once; about 30% is in the top ten. Sequencing used blood. These receptors were taken from a man in his late teens or twenties with Graves' hyperthyroidism.

This clonotype occurred many times. The chain couples TRBV12-3 or TRBV12-4 to TRBJ1-3; D ambiguous. The V end was cut by 7 bases, the J end by 4 bases, with 8 bases between. The CDR3 is made up of 12 amino acids. CDR3 nucleotide sequence: TGTGCCAGCAACCTAAAAGGAAACACCATATATTTT. This sequence encodes CASNLKGNTIYF.

Only a few counts were recorded for this clonotype. This chain links TRBV2 with TRBJ2-7; possible D gene TRBD2, 6 bases. This CDR3 spans 14 amino acids. Looked up from germline, CDR1 is SNHLY and CDR2 is FYNNEI. V was clipped by 7 bases and J by 4 bases, with 17 bases between them. CDR3 residues: CASNLDGGPYEQYF. CDR3 sequence (DNA): TGTGCCAGCAACCTGGACGGGGGACCTTACGAGCAGTACTTC.

The chain couples TRBV6-5 to TRBJ1-1, with 9 bases lining up with TRBD1. The trim removed 0 bases at V and 6 bases at J, leaving 2 bases unmatched. Germline assignment: CDR1 MNHEY and CDR2 SVGAGI. The CDR3 length is 14 residues. This chain's CDR3 is CASSYSGTGSEAFF. In nucleotides, the CDR3 is TGTGCCAGCAGTTACTCAGGGACAGGGTCTGAAGCTTTCTTT.